This T cell receptor (beta chain) appears in the sequencing data of a study of cytomegalovirus exposure and HLA in healthy donors (dated by TCRdb to 2017 to 2019). About the full investigation: In an earlier analysis of fewer than 750 of the donors, 276 Gb of sequence data and roughly 100 million unique TCR beta sequences from roughly 190 million T cells were reported. To predict cytomegalovirus infection status, the study combined high-throughput TCR immunosequencing, statistical association of individual TCRs with disease status, and machine learning. Typing coverage varied by locus: about 620-630 donors for A, B, C, DRB1 and DQB1; under 550 for DQA1; about 600 for DPA1; roughly 450 for DPB1. About 5 DR-DQ haplotypes were handled as single units for association and clustering, since linkage in the cohort was strong. In the later analysis, no new phenotypic data were used to find candidate immune exposures; instead, reliance was placed on TCR beta sequences and their occurrence across donors. The study aimed to test whether cataloging public T cell receptors could reveal signatures of past pathogen exposure. In a later genetic analysis, genome-wide SNP genotypes for about three fifths of the roughly 670 donors were used, and that subset was treated as a discovery cohort. Across 398 genotyped donors of the cohort, an average of approximately 220,000 unique TCR beta nucleotide sequences per donor were sequenced, and about a sixth of those sequences were non-productive. Roughly 300 gigabases of sequencing data and approximately 85 million unique TCR sequences were included in an early release covering around 650 HLA-typed donors. An earlier analysis of some 500 of the donors applied high-throughput TCR beta sequencing to assess whether each TCR beta V gene segment acted as functional or pseudogenic. A later analysis re-analyzed previously published TCR beta repertoires from roughly 690 donors and added high-resolution HLA genotyping to study TCR occurrence patterns. Of the approximately 400 genotyped donors, 65% to 90% fell in the genetic ancestry cluster associated with self-reported Caucasian donors. Using immunosequencing, the study profiled T cell repertoires from around 680 subjects and related those repertoires to cytomegalovirus serostatus. HLA typing covered class I and class II loci at four-digit resolution. Donor age, sex, ethnicity and CMV serostatus were collected together with the repertoire data. Besides the first cohort of 666 subjects, a separate validation cohort made up of some 110 different subjects was used. All discovery cohort repertoires had been generated on a single sequencing platform.

Comment on this clone: What antigen it recognizes has not been identified. No much larger clone is present one base from it, and per-base qualities are unavailable.

The cohort consisted of 650 to 850 healthy bone marrow donors. All cohort members were sampled while nominally healthy, although unrecorded immune exposures were likely present. The donor was CMV seronegative and was included in the group of several hundred seronegative cohort members. Every donor gave a peripheral blood sample, and the peripheral blood mononuclear cells from that sample were used for TCR beta sequencing. The Qiagen DNeasy Blood Extraction Kit was used to extract genomic DNA from the blood cell samples. Library preparation employed the immunoSEQ multiplex PCR assay. The multiplex PCR relied on a mix of 60 forward primers for TCR Vbeta segments and 13 reverse primers for TCR Jbeta segments. Amplification of the CDR3 region of rearranged TCR beta genes was performed with a multiplex PCR assay on genomic DNA. Amplified TCR beta libraries were sequenced as 87-base-pair reads on the Illumina HiSeq System. Under the source paper's analysis protocol: A later analysis tallied 80 million to 95 million unique TCR beta chains across the 660 or so repertoires, and approximately 12 million of those chains were shared by two or more donors. A nearest-neighbor algorithm error-corrected the raw reads and collapsed the reads into unique sequences, merging closely related sequences to remove PCR and sequencing errors. Alignment of CDR3 sequences to IMGT reference sequences was used to assign V, D and J gene segments. Each retained sequence needed at least a six-nucleotide match to both a V gene segment and a J gene segment. Rearrangements were called productive when the CDR3 lacked stop codons and stayed in frame with V and J; all others were non-productive. CDR3 was defined according to IMGT convention as the region running from the second conserved V-encoded cysteine to the conserved J-encoded phenylalanine. Sequences without an unambiguous match to a single V gene segment were excluded from the earlier analysis of 450 to 750 of the donors. In an earlier analysis of several hundred of the donors, a V segment was called functional when productive rearrangements were above 56.7%, and segregating when the standard deviation between donors exceeded 5%. A statistical classification framework was built to diagnose cytomegalovirus status from the catalog of TCR beta chain sequences. V and J gene assignment, in a later analysis, came from comparing TCR nucleotide sequences with IMGT/GENE-DB human TR gene sequences. The TCRdist pipeline was used in a later analysis to assign CDR3 sequences and most-parsimonious VDJ recombination scenarios. In a later analysis, each TCR beta chain was defined by its CDR3 amino acid sequence together with its V-gene family, and reads lacking a unique V-gene family were excluded. In a later analysis, 500 to 650 highly shared, low-generation-probability nucleotide sequences were removed to address suspected cross-contamination and a sequencing artifact. In a later analysis, a clonal expansion index was calculated for each public chain from normalized within-repertoire ranks of inferred template counts. In a later analysis, generation probabilities were computed using a VDJ recombination model fitted to out-of-frame rearrangements, and the results were checked against IGoR. Hypergeometric tests were used in a later analysis to score TCR-TCR, TCR-HLA and TCR-CMV co-occurrence, with a repertoire-size bias correction applied to the TCR pairs. False discovery rates were estimated in a later analysis by permuting HLA or CMV assignments 20 times. A later analysis grouped co-occurring TCRs with DBSCAN, adding TCRdist sequence similarity when clustering within HLA-allele-positive subsets. For co-occurrence clustering, repertoires with fewer than 30,000 or more than 120,000 public chains were excluded, along with five or six repertoires with anomalous nucleotide sharing. In TCRdb, the immuneACCESS table is reduced to in-frame sequences with V and J assigned. These tables do not hold every clone; where another copy was compared, an unresolved V gene accounts for under half, and the others remain unexplained. V and J calls and clone size are copied from that table; D and trimming were computed from the DNA. Here the sample has roughly 100,000 clones; approximately 73% occur a single time. The ten most abundant clones make up over 3% of the sample.

The paper's findings and limits, for the study overall: In a later analysis, HLA-associated TCR beta chains showed more clonal expansion and lower generation probabilities than non-associated chains that were equally common. In vitro tests confirmed that a few of the cytomegalovirus-associated TCR beta chains recognize cytomegalovirus antigens. V-gene and J-gene trimming of TCR beta chains was associated with a missense DCLRE1C variant in a later genetic analysis, and the association was replicated in an independent cohort. The authors suggested that the approach could potentially be generalized to other disease states and immunological phenotypes. Roughly uniform sequencing depth across donors was assumed in presence/absence analyses, although this assumption may not hold. The study gave a list of 150 to 200 TCR beta chains associated with cytomegalovirus. Linkage disequilibrium might explain the correlated functional status among segregating V segments, but an unknown experimental factor could not be ruled out. Most TCR sequences were seen in very few donors, while some public TCRs were found in many individuals. In an earlier analysis of more than 450 of the donors, most TCR beta V segments were observed in productive rearrangements about 87% or about 30% of the time, broadly matching IMGT annotations. A later genetic analysis reported fewer N-insertions in productive TCRs among donors in an Asian-associated ancestry cluster than the approximately 700-donor mean. A later analysis reported that several top co-occurrence clusters appeared linked to parvovirus B19, influenza, CMV and Epstein-Barr virus. When HLA alleles, especially DR and DQ, strongly co-occurred, attributing TCR associations to individual alleles was difficult. The classifier was reported to diagnose cytomegalovirus status with high specificity and sensitivity in both the original cohort and the validation cohort. The only immune exposure information available for the cohort was CMV serostatus. In a later analysis, the rate of TCR association differed among HLA loci, with DRB1 alleles having the most associated TCRs and HLA-C alleles having the fewest. Most CMV-associated TCR beta chains appeared to be HLA-restricted in a later analysis, and the HLA associations seemed to be driven largely by CMV exposure. A further reported finding was that TCR beta sequences accurately predicted the HLA-A and HLA-B alleles for most subjects in the first cohort. Because counts were too low, around 18 rarely observed V segments, including chromosome 9 orphons, were left out of the earlier analysis of approximately 580 of the donors. Specific HLA alleles were associated with around 18,000 TCR beta sequences at a false discovery rate of 0.05 in a later analysis. In this cohort, only TCR beta chains were sequenced, and detectable features were limited by the absence of alpha or paired-chain data. The sequencing pipeline was judged likely to have produced a cluster of highly shared sequence variants as a technical artifact. Because HLA typing was missing for some donors at each locus, association tests included only the typed subset. Some IMGT-functional V segments, including TRBV6-2 and TRBV6-3, could not be told apart with the 87-base-pair reads, so those segments were excluded.

Trimming removed 0 bases from V and 0 bases from J, leaving 16 bases between the germline ends. The CDR3 holds 18 amino acids from the cysteine to the phenylalanine. The read is trimmed to its CDR3 DNA, 54 bases read in frame from base 1. For CDR1 and CDR2, the germline V gene lists SGDLS and YYNGEE. Rearrangement joined TRBV9 to TRBJ1-3; perhaps TRBD1 is the D gene, with 6 bases matching. This receptor was obtained from a man in his forties in good health and CMV-seronegative. Sequenced material: PBMCs. CDR3 sequence: CASSVAEGHGFSGNTIYF. The nucleotide sequence is TGTGCCAGCAGCGTAGCAGAGGGACACGGATTCTCTGGAAACACCATATATTTT. With all but the CDR3 taken from the reference TRBV9 and TRBJ1-3 genes, the full variable domain is: DSGVTQTPKHLITATGQRVTLRCSPRSGDLSVYWYQQSLDQGLQFLIQYYNGEERAKGNILERFSAQQFPDLHSELNLSSLELGDSALYFCASSVAEGHGFSGNTIYFGEGSWLTVV.